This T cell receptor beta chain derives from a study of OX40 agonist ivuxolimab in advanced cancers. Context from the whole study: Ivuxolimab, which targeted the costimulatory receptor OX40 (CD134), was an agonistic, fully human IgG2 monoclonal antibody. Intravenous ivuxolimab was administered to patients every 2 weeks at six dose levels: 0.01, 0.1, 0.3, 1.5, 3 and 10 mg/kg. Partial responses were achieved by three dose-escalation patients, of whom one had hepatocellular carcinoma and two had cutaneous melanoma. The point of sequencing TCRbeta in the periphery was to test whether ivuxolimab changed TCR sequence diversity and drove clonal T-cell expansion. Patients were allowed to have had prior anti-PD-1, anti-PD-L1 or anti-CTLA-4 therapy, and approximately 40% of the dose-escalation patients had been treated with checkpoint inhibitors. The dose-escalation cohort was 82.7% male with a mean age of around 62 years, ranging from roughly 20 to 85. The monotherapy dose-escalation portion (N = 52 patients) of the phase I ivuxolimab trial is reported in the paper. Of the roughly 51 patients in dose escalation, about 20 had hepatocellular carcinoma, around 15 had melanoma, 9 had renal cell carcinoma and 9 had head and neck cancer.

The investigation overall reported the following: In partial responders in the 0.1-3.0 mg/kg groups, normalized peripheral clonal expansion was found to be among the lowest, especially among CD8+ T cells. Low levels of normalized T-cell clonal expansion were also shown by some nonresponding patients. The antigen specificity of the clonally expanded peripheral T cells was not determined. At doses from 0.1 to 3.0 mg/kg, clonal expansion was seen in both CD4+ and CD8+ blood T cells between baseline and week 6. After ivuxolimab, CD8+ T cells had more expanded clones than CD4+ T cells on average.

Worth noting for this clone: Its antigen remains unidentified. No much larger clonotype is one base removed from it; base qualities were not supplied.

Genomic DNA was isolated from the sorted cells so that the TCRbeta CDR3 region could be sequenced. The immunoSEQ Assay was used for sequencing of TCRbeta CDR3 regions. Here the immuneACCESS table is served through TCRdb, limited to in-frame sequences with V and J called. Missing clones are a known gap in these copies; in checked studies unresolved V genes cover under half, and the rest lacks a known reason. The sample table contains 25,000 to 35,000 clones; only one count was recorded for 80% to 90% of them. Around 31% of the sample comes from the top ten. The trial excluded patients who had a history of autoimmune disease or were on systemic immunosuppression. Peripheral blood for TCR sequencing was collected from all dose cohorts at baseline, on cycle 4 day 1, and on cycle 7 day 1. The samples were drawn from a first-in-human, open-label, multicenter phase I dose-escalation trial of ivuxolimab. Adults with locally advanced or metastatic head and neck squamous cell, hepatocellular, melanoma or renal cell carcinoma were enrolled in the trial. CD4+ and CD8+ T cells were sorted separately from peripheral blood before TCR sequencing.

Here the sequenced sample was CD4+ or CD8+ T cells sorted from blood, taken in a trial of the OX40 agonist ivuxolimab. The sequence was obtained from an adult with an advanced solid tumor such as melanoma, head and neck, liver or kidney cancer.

CDR3 loop: CASSLGEPRAHEQYF. Here is the DNA: TGTGCCAGCAGCTTAGGGGAGCCGAGGGCCCACGAGCAGTACTTC. The sequence links TRBV13 to TRBJ2-7; TRBD2 could be the D gene, as 5 bases match. CDR1 and CDR2 are read off the germline V gene (reference sequence) as PRHDT and FYEKMQ. Its CDR3 holds 15 amino acids, cysteine through phenylalanine. Only the CDR3 part of the read is kept: 45 bases, read in frame from the first base. Relative to germline, V is 0 bases shorter and J is 5 bases shorter, with 14 bases between their ends.